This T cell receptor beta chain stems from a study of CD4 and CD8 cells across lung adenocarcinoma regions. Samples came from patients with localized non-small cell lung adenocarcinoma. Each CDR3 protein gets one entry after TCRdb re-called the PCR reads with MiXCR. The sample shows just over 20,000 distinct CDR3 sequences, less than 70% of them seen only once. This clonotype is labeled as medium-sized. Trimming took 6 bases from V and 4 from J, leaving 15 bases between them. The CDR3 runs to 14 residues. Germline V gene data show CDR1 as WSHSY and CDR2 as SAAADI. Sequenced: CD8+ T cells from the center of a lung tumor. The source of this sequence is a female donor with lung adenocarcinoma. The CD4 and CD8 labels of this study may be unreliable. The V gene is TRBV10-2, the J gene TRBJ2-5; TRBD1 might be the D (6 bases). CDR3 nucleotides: TGCGCCAGCAGCGCAGGGGAACAGAGAGAGACCCAGTACTTC. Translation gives CASSAGEQRETQYF.